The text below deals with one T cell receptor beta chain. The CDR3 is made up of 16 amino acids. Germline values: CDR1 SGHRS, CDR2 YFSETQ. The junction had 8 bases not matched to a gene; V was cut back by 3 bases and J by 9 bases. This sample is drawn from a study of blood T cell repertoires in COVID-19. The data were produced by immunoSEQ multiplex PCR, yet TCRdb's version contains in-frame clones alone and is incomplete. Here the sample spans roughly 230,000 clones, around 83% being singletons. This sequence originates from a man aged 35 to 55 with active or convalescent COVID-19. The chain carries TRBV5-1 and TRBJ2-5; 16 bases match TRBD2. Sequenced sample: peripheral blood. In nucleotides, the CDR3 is TGCGCCAGCAGCTGGTCCCTCGGGACTAGCGGGGGGGCCCAGTACTTC. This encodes CASSWSLGTSGGAQYF.